The 21 T cell receptor beta chains below come from one sample, sequenced in a study of neurological immune-mediated disorders. MiXCR was run by TCRdb on the 5' RACE reads, yielding one entry per CDR3 protein. This table holds tens of thousands of distinct CDR3 sequences, 2.5% to 3% found once. Sequencing input: PBMCs. Receptors were obtained from a woman aged 25 to 39 with multiple sclerosis.

In its sample, this clonotype was seen many times. V is TRBV29-1 and J is TRBJ2-2; D gene ambiguous. Germline V gives CDR1 SQVTM, CDR2 ANQGSEA. This CDR3 has 12 amino acids. V was shortened by 6 bases and J by 5 bases, with 10 bases between the two germline ends. The CDR3 loop is CSVLGGTGELFF. The CDR3 nucleotides read TGCAGCGTATTAGGTGGAACCGGGGAGCTGTTTTTT.

This clonotype was recorded many times. The rearrangement joins TRBV9 to TRBJ2-1; 7 positions match TRBD2. V lost 7 bases and J lost 2; bases outside the gene matches: 0. This CDR3 contains 12 residues. Germline lookup yields CDR1 SGDLS and CDR2 YYNGEE. The CDR3 DNA is TGTGCCAGCGGGAGGGCCTACAATGAGCAGTTCTTC. Protein product: CASGRAYNEQFF.

This clonotype occurred many times. The genes are TRBV19 and TRBJ2-2; D remains unclear. Germline V gene lookup returns CDR1 LNHDA and CDR2 SQIVND (reference sequence). The CDR3 is 16 amino acids. The V gene lost 6 bases and the J gene lost 4 bases, with 18 bases spanning the gap. The DNA of the CDR3 is TGTGCCAGTAGCATCCGCGAGAGCAGATTCACCGGGGAGCTGTTTTTT. This sequence encodes CASSIRESRFTGELFF.

This clonotype was counted many times. The gene calls are TRBV12-3 or TRBV12-4 and TRBJ1-6; TRBD1 agrees at 9 bases. J gave up 7 bases and V 5 bases, and 3 bases lay outside the gene matches. CDR3 size: 14 residues. This CDR3 reads CASSPGTGNSPLHF. Here the CDR3 DNA reads TGTGCCAGCAGTCCCGGGACAGGGAATTCACCCCTCCACTTT.

This clonotype has at least ten counts. The chain uses TRBV20-1 and TRBJ2-6; D might be TRBD1 (6 bases). The CDR3 is 13 residues long. Germline loops: CDR1 DFQATT, CDR2 SNEGSKA (reference sequence). The V end was cut by 1 base, the J end by 8 bases, with 9 bases between. CDR3 sequence: CSARATGSNVLTF. DNA for the CDR3: TGCAGTGCTAGAGCTACAGGGTCCAACGTCCTGACTTTC.

In this sample, this clonotype turned up many times. This rearrangement joins TRBV20-1 to TRBJ1-4; 7 positions match TRBD1. The CDR3 is 14 residues long. V was clipped by 5 bases and J by 5 bases; unmatched bases: 8. The germline CDR1 and CDR2 sequences are DFQATT and SNEGSKA (reference sequence). The CDR3 DNA sequence: TGCAGTGCTCTCGGAGGGGGCTCGAATGAAAAACTGTTTTTT. Amino acid sequence: CSALGGGSNEKLFF.

This clonotype occurred many times. The chain carries TRBV7-8 and TRBJ2-3, with D maybe TRBD2 (6 bases). The V gene's germline CDR1 is SGHVS and CDR2 FQNEAQ. This CDR3 spans 18 amino acids. V lost 4 bases, J lost 0 bases, and 20 bases lay in between. The CDR3 protein is CASSSRGGSDPSTDTQYF. As DNA, the CDR3 is TGTGCCAGCAGCTCAAGAGGAGGGAGCGACCCTAGCACAGATACGCAGTATTTT.

This clonotype was seen repeatedly, ten times or more. J is TRBJ2-1 and V is TRBV11-3; TRBD2 might be the D (6 bases). CDR1 is SGHNT, CDR2 YENEEA, per germline. Trimming took off 6 bases at V and 0 bases at J, with 15 bases between the two ends. There are 16 residues in the CDR3. CDR3 loop: CASSSRELYSYNEQFF. The CDR3 DNA reads as TGTGCCAGCAGTAGTCGGGAGCTTTACTCCTACAATGAGCAGTTCTTC. Looking up the rest from reference TRBV11-3 and TRBJ2-1 gives the full variable domain: EAGVVQSPRYKIIEKKQPVAFWCNPISGHNTLYWYLQNLGQGPELLIRYENEEAVDDSQLPKDRFSAERLKGVDSTLKIQPAELGDSAVYLCASSSRELYSYNEQFFGPGTRLTVL.

This clonotype was detected many times. The chain uses TRBV25-1 and TRBJ2-4; D gene ambiguous. CDR1 is MGHDK, CDR2 SYGVNS, per germline. The germline V and J ends were trimmed by 6 bases and 5 bases, with 8 bases remaining between them. The CDR3 spans 12 residues. This chain's CDR3 is CASRAGENIQYF. CDR3 DNA: TGTGCCAGCAGGGCTGGGGAAAACATTCAGTACTTC.

This clonotype was picked up many times. The CDR3 spells CASSLADLPNYGYTF. CDR3 sequence (DNA): TGCGCCAGCAGCTTGGCCGATCTTCCTAACTATGGCTACACCTTC. V is TRBV5-1 and J is TRBJ1-2, with D unclear. Germline-derived CDR1 and CDR2 are SGHRS and YFSETQ. The CDR3 length is 15 residues. V lost 0 bases to trimming and J lost 0 bases, with 9 bases between them. Full variable domain (rest looked up from reference TRBV5-1 and TRBJ1-2): KAGVTQTPRYLIKTRGQQVTLSCSPISGHRSVSWYQQTPGQGLQFLFEYFSETQRNKGNFPGRFSGRQFSNSRSEMNVSTLELGDSALYLCASSLADLPNYGYTFGSGTRLTVV.

This clonotype was seen ten or more times. The gene calls are TRBV5-1 and TRBJ2-1; 7 nucleotides agree with TRBD1. V dropped 0 bases and J dropped 2; count of bases not matched to a gene: 8. The CDR3 spans 17 residues. Germline V gives CDR1 SGHRS, CDR2 YFSETQ. CDR3 nucleotides: TGCGCCAGCAGCTTGGACAGGGGTTATTCTACCTACAATGAGCAGTTCTTC. Translation: CASSLDRGYSTYNEQFF.

This clonotype was seen at least ten times. This chain connects TRBV18 to TRBJ2-7, with TRBD1 matching over 8 bases. The J segment lost 4 bases and the V segment lost 4 bases, leaving 9 bases of the junction unmatched. Germline CDR1 reads KGHSH; CDR2 reads LQKENI. The CDR3 loop spans 15 amino acids. As DNA, the CDR3 is TGTGCCAGCTCACTCGGACAGGGCGAAGGATACGAGCAGTACTTC. Encoded protein: CASSLGQGEGYEQYF.

This clonotype was found many times. The chain carries TRBV7-9 and TRBJ2-1, with D tentatively TRBD1 (6 bases). The CDR3 loop spans 16 amino acids. V was cut by 4 bases and J by 1 base, with 14 bases left in between. Germline V gene sequence: CDR1 SEHNR, CDR2 FQNEAQ (reference sequence). CDR3 protein: CASSSLFRGSYNEQFF. CDR3 bases: TGTGCCAGCAGCTCCCTTTTTAGGGGGTCCTACAATGAGCAGTTCTTC.

This clonotype has a count of ten or more. This chain joins TRBV7-2 and TRBJ2-5; TRBD2 agrees at 14 bases. The trim removed 5 bases at V and 2 bases at J, leaving 7 bases unmatched. The CDR3 has 17 amino acids. Germline loops: CDR1 SGHTA, CDR2 FQGNSA. The CDR3 here is CASSMGLAGEGQETQYF. For the CDR3, the DNA is TGTGCCAGCAGCATGGGACTAGCGGGAGAAGGACAAGAGACCCAGTACTTC.

The chain has TRBV5-1 and TRBJ2-2, with D unresolved. Trimming shortened V by 4 bases and J by 0 bases, and 7 bases separated the two germline ends. Germline V lookup: CDR1 SGHRS, CDR2 YFSETQ. CDR3 length: 14 amino acids. CDR3 residues: CASSPGPNTGELFF. The CDR3, as DNA: TGCGCCAGCAGCCCAGGACCGAACACCGGGGAGCTGTTTTTT.

In this sample, this clonotype turned up many times. The chain uses TRBV11-2 and TRBJ1-3; the D gene is possibly TRBD1 (5 bases). The CDR3 extends over 13 amino acids. Per germline, CDR1 SGHAT and CDR2 FQNNGV. With 5 bases removed from V and 6 bases from J, the gap between germline ends came to 11 bases. The CDR3 DNA reads TGTGCCAGCAGCCCATCAGGGTTAAACACCATATATTTT. This codes for CASSPSGLNTIYF.

This clonotype was seen ten or more times. This rearrangement joins TRBV20-1 to TRBJ2-7; weak D call: TRBD2 (5 bases). This CDR3 region has 13 residues. The germline gives CDR1 DFQATT, CDR2 SNEGSKA (reference sequence). V was clipped by 3 bases and J by 3 bases, with 12 bases between them. The CDR3 protein is CSASSDAVYEQYF. The CDR3 DNA reads TGCAGTGCTAGTAGCGACGCAGTCTACGAGCAGTACTTC.

At least ten counts were recorded for this clonotype. This chain joins TRBV7-2 and TRBJ1-3; D not resolved. Trimming pared 1 base from V and 0 bases from J, leaving 4 bases between. The CDR3 loop spans 14 amino acids. Germline V gene data show CDR1 as SGHTA and CDR2 as FQGNSA. CDR3 nucleotides: TGTGCCAGCAGCTTAGGCTTCTCTGGAAACACCATATATTTT. As protein: CASSLGFSGNTIYF.

This clonotype has ten or more counts. The rearrangement uses TRBV29-1 and TRBJ2-5; 8 bases line up with TRBD2. Germline V gives CDR1 SQVTM, CDR2 ANQGSEA. The CDR3 sequence is 14 residues long. After removal of 3 bases from V and 5 bases from J, the junction contained 8 bases not matched to a gene. CDR3 protein: CSVDPPGGRETQYF. The CDR3 DNA reads TGCAGCGTTGACCCCCCGGGGGGGAGGGAGACCCAGTACTTC.

This clonotype was seen ten or more times. J is TRBJ2-3 and V is TRBV5-6; D may be TRBD2 (5 bases). Trimming took 0 bases from V and 2 from J, leaving 7 bases between them. CDR1 and CDR2 from the germline V gene are SGHDT and YYEEEE. CDR3 length: 14 amino acids. CDR3 in amino acids: CASSLGGYTDTQYF. The CDR3 bases are TGTGCCAGCAGCTTGGGAGGGTACACAGATACGCAGTATTTT.

This clonotype was recorded many times. J is TRBJ1-1 and V is TRBV12-3 or TRBV12-4, with D perhaps matching TRBD1 (6 bases). CDR3 length equals 14 residues. Trimming shortened V by 3 bases and J by 2 bases, and 10 bases separated the two germline ends. In nucleotides, the CDR3 is TGTGCCAGCAGTTTTCTACAGGGTAACACTGAAGCTTTCTTT. Protein: CASSFLQGNTEAFF.